The 9 T cell receptor beta chains listed next were all sequenced from one sample in a study of Graves' ophthalmopathy and Graves' hyperthyroidism. RNA transcripts provided the template for amplifying TCR beta CDR3 regions. Amplification began with first-round RT-PCR using HTBI primers, then second-round multiplex PCR was performed. TCRdb processed the multiplex PCR reads anew with MiXCR; each CDR3 protein has one entry. The table has 260,000 or so distinct CDR3 sequences, less than 55% seen once. Sequences were obtained from peripheral blood. The receptors stem from an adult man with Graves' ophthalmopathy.

This clonotype appeared once. The junction departs from germline at one end; a sequencing error may be responsible. The rearrangement links TRBV12-3 or TRBV12-4 to TRBJ1-2; 8 bases are shared with TRBD1. This CDR3 is built from 17 residues. The DNA for the CDR3 is TGCGCCAGCAGCCAGGTTACTTTGGACAGGGATTTCTATGGCTACACCTTC. This codes for CASSQVTLDRDFYGYTF.

This clonotype was counted ten times or more. The CDR3 here is CSSYTGSGEAFF. Written as DNA, the CDR3 is TGCAGCTCCTACACAGGGAGCGGGGAAGCTTTCTTT. The chain recombines TRBV29-1 with TRBJ1-1, with TRBD1 as a possible D gene (6 bases). The germline V gene has CDR1 SQVTM and CDR2 ANQGSEA. The CDR3 runs 12 residues. Trimming removed 8 bases at V and 8 bases at J, with 18 bases between.

This sequence joins TRBV6-1 and TRBJ1-1; a possible D gene is TRBD1 (5 bases). Trimming cost V 6 bases and J 3 bases, with 5 bases left between them. The CDR3 covers 11 residues. Per germline, CDR1 MNHNS and CDR2 SASEGT. CDR3 in DNA: TGTGCCAGCAGACAGGACACTGAAGCTTTCTTT. This encodes CASRQDTEAFF.

This clonotype was seen a few times. This rearrangement joins TRBV7-9 to TRBJ2-5; 7 bases agree with TRBD2. V dropped 1 base and J dropped 1; count of bases not matched to a gene: 6. Germline CDR1 reads SEHNR; CDR2 reads FQNEAQ (reference sequence). This CDR3 is built from 16 residues. DNA for the CDR3: TGTGCCAGCAGCTTAGATAGACTAGCCCTCCAAGAGACCCAGTACTTC. It specifies CASSLDRLALQETQYF.

This clonotype was detected only a few times. The J gene is TRBJ1-1, the V gene TRBV7-9; D unresolved. Germline V lookup: CDR1 SEHNR, CDR2 FQNEAQ (reference sequence). Deletions cut 1 base from V and 13 bases from J, with 13 bases between. This CDR3 is 12 amino acids long. CDR3 loop: CASSLGISYFFF. The DNA of the CDR3 is TGTGCCAGCAGCTTAGGTATTTCGTATTTTTTCTTT.

The sample holds a few counts of this clonotype. In DNA, the CDR3 is TGTGCCAGCAGACGCAACAGCTACGAGCAGTACTTC. This sequence encodes CASRRNSYEQYF. The chain is built from TRBV2 and TRBJ2-7; D remains ambiguous. This CDR3 spans 12 amino acids. CDR1 is SNHLY, CDR2 FYNNEI, per germline. Trimming took 6 bases from V and 3 from J, leaving 9 bases between them.

The chain couples TRBV6-5 to TRBJ1-1; 8 nucleotides agree with TRBD1. The CDR3 has 13 amino acids. Germline CDR1 reads MNHEY; CDR2 reads SVGAGI. Trimming took 6 bases from V and 4 from J; bases not matched to a gene: 4. The CDR3 reads CASRSTGGTEAFF. CDR3 coding DNA: TGTGCCAGCAGATCAACAGGGGGCACTGAAGCTTTCTTT.

The chain uses TRBV4-3 and TRBJ1-5; 8 bases are a match to TRBD1. CDR3 size: 16 residues. The trim removed 4 bases at V and 6 bases at J, leaving 11 bases unmatched. CDR1 LGHNA and CDR2 YSLEER come from the germline V gene. CDR3 DNA: TGCGCCAGCAGCCGCACCCATCAGGGGGCAGGTCAGCCCCAGCATTTT. Amino acids: CASSRTHQGAGQPQHF.

V gene TRBV12-3 or TRBV12-4 combines with J gene TRBJ1-5; D perhaps matches TRBD1 (5 bases). V lost 8 bases and J 2 bases, leaving 19 bases between the germline ends. The CDR3 totals 16 residues. The CDR3 sequence is CASRAGGRDGNQPQHF. The CDR3 DNA reads TGTGCCAGCCGTGCCGGGGGAAGGGACGGCAATCAGCCCCAGCATTTT.